The 11 T cell receptor beta chains in this list originate from one sample, sequenced in a study of OX40 agonist ivuxolimab in advanced cancers. The repertoire was sequenced with immunoSEQ multiplex PCR; TCRdb's copy has only in-frame clones and lacks some. The sample lists 70,000 or so clones; 84% were seen once. This sample comprised CD4+ or CD8+ T cells sorted from blood, obtained in a trial of the OX40 agonist ivuxolimab. These receptors came from an adult with an advanced solid tumor such as melanoma, head and neck, liver or kidney cancer.

V is TRBV5-1 and J is TRBJ2-3, with 7 bases lining up with TRBD1. The V and J ends lost 4 bases and 0 bases, in that order; junction bases with no gene match: 5. Germline CDR1 is SGHRS and CDR2 is YFSETQ. The CDR3 runs to 15 residues. The CDR3 DNA follows: TGCGCCAGCAGCCTAGACAGGGCGAGCACAGATACGCAGTATTTT. It is translated as CASSLDRASTDTQYF.

The chain carries TRBV7-9 and TRBJ1-5; TRBD1 matches at 7 bases. The germline V gene encodes CDR1 SEHNR and CDR2 FQNEAQ (reference sequence). The CDR3 contains 15 residues. V dropped 5 bases and J dropped 2; count of bases not matched to a gene: 6. CDR3 nucleotide sequence: TGTGCCAGCAGCCCGGAGGGGGCCGGCAATCAGCCCCAGCATTTT. Protein product: CASSPEGAGNQPQHF.

V and J are TRBV27 and TRBJ2-4; D is unclear. The V gene lost 3 bases and the J gene lost 2 bases, with 11 bases spanning the gap. The CDR3 is 15 residues long. Germline values: CDR1 MNHEY, CDR2 SMNVEV (reference sequence). The CDR3 DNA sequence: TGTGCCAGCAGTTTGCTTTTGGGATCCAAAAACATTCAGTACTTC. This gives the protein CASSLLLGSKNIQYF.

This chain joins TRBV5-1 and TRBJ1-4; D gene uncertain. The V gene lost 0 bases and the J gene lost 6 bases, with 12 bases spanning the gap. There are 15 residues in the CDR3. Germline V lookup: CDR1 SGHRS, CDR2 YFSETQ. This CDR3 reads CASSLGGAVDEKLFF. In DNA form, the CDR3 reads TGCGCCAGCAGCTTGGGAGGAGCTGTGGATGAAAAACTGTTTTTT.

The CDR3 reads CASSLEATGDGYTF. In nucleotides, the CDR3 is TGCGCCAGCAGCTTGGAGGCAACTGGAGATGGCTACACCTTC. This chain links TRBV5-1 with TRBJ1-2, with D unclear. From germline, CDR1 is SGHRS and CDR2 YFSETQ. The length of the CDR3 is 14 residues. The V and J ends lost 0 bases and 6 bases respectively, with 12 bases between them. The entire variable domain, with the rest obtained from reference TRBV5-1 and TRBJ1-2, is as follows: KAGVTQTPRYLIKTRGQQVTLSCSPISGHRSVSWYQQTPGQGLQFLFEYFSETQRNKGNFPGRFSGRQFSNSRSEMNVSTLELGDSALYLCASSLEATGDGYTFGSGTRLTVV.

The rearrangement links TRBV5-1 to TRBJ1-3; 9 positions agree with TRBD1. The J segment lost 4 bases and the V segment lost 4 bases, leaving 6 bases of the junction unmatched. Germline loops: CDR1 SGHRS, CDR2 YFSETQ. This CDR3 has 15 residues. CDR3 DNA: TGCGCCAGCAGCCCACAGGGGGCAGGGGGAAACACCATATATTTT. Encoded protein: CASSPQGAGGNTIYF.

V gene TRBV19 combines with J gene TRBJ2-1; 7 bases match TRBD2. V shed 3 bases and J 12 bases; nucleotides not matched to a gene: 8. The CDR3 totals 13 residues. CDR1 is LNHDA, CDR2 SQIVND, per germline (reference sequence). CDR3 sequence reads: CASSIKAGAGQFF. The CDR3 DNA sequence: TGTGCCAGTAGTATTAAGGCGGGAGCGGGGCAGTTCTTC.

The gene calls are TRBV6-5 and TRBJ2-3, with 10 nucleotides matching TRBD2. After removal of 7 bases from V and 6 bases from J, the junction contained 10 bases not matched to a gene. This CDR3 is 15 amino acids long. Per the germline V gene, CDR1 is MNHEY and CDR2 is SVGAGI. Here the CDR3 DNA reads TGTGCCAGCACGAGCGGGGGGGCCGGCCAGGATACGCAGTATTTT. As protein: CASTSGGAGQDTQYF.

This clone turned up a few times. The chain employs TRBV19 and TRBJ1-1; 7 bases line up with TRBD1. The V gene's germline CDR1 is LNHDA and CDR2 SQIVND (reference sequence). There are 13 residues in the CDR3. J gave up 5 bases and V 8 bases, and 8 bases lay outside the gene matches. CDR3 in DNA: TGTGCCAGTTGTTGGAGCAGGGGGACTGAAGCTTTCTTT. Protein sequence: CASCWSRGTEAFF.

The rearrangement joins TRBV28 to TRBJ2-7, with 8 nucleotides matching TRBD1. The CDR3 is made up of 17 amino acids. The germline gives CDR1 MDHEN, CDR2 SYDVKM. After removal of 5 bases from V and 0 bases from J, the junction contained 12 bases not matched to a gene. The DNA of the CDR3 is TGTGCCAGCAGTCCCCTTAACTCAGGGGGCTCCTCCTACGAGCAGTACTTC. Residues: CASSPLNSGGSSYEQYF.

The V call is TRBV6-5, the J call TRBJ2-2; TRBD2 aligns across 7 bases. Germline loops: CDR1 MNHEY, CDR2 SVGAGI. CDR3 length: 16 residues. After removal of 4 bases from V and 7 bases from J, the junction contained 12 bases not matched to a gene. CDR3 loop: CASSSRGAGSNGELFF. CDR3 nucleotides: TGTGCCAGCAGTTCCCGTGGAGCGGGAAGTAACGGGGAGCTGTTTTTT.